This T cell receptor beta chain stems from a study of cytomegalovirus exposure and HLA in healthy donors. Background on the study: Ancestry clustering placed around four fifths of several hundred genotyped donors in the Caucasian-associated cluster. Findings of the study overall: Among the sequence variants, a highly shared cluster was likely an artifact of sequencing.

About this clone itself: The antigen remains undetermined.

Deletions cut 7 bases from V and 0 bases from J, with 18 bases between. This CDR3 spans 16 amino acids. CDR1 and CDR2 (germline): MDHEN, SYDVKM. Researchers ran the PCR with 60 Vbeta and 13 Jbeta primers. The method was immunoSEQ multiplex PCR; TCRdb's version includes in-frame clones alone and lacks a portion of them. The table records 180,000 or so clones, roughly 75% of them present only once. This receptor was taken from a woman between 35 and 50 years old in good health and CMV-seropositive. What was sequenced was PBMCs. The chain has TRBV28 and TRBJ1-1; D is ambiguous. The CDR3 DNA sequence: TGTGCCAGCATCCCTCCTTCCTCCTTTCTGAACACTGAAGCTTTCTTT. It codes for CASIPPSSFLNTEAFF.